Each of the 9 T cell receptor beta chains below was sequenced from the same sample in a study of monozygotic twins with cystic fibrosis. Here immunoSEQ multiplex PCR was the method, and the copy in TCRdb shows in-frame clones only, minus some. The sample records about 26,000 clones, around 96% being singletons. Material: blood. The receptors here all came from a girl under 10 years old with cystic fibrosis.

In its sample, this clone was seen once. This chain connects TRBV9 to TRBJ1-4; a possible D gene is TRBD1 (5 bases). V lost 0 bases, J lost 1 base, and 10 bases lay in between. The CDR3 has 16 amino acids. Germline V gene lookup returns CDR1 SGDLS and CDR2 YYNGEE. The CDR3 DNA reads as TGTGCCAGCAGCGTAGCGGCCAGGGAAACTAATGAAAAACTGTTTTTT. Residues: CASSVAARETNEKLFF. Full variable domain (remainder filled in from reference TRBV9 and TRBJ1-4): DSGVTQTPKHLITATGQRVTLRCSPRSGDLSVYWYQQSLDQGLQFLIQYYNGEERAKGNILERFSAQQFPDLHSELNLSSLELGDSALYFCASSVAARETNEKLFFGSGTQLSVL.

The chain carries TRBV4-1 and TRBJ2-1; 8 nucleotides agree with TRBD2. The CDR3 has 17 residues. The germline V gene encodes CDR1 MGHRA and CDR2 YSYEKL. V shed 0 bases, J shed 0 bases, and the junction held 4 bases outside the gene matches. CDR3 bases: TGCGCCAGCAGCCAAGAACTAGCGGCAAGCTCCTACAATGAGCAGTTCTTC. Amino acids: CASSQELAASSYNEQFF.

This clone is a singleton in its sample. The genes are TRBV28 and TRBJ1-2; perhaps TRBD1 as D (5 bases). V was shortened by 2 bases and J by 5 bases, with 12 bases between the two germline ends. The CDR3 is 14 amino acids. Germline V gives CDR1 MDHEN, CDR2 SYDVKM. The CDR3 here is CASSLRGEWYGYTF. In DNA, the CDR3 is TGTGCCAGCAGTTTAAGAGGGGAGTGGTATGGCTACACCTTC.

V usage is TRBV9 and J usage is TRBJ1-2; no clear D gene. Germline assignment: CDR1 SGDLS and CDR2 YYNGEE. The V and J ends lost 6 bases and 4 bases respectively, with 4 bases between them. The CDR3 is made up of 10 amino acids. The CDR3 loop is CASKSYGYTF. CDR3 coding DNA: TGTGCCAGCAAAAGCTATGGCTACACCTTC.

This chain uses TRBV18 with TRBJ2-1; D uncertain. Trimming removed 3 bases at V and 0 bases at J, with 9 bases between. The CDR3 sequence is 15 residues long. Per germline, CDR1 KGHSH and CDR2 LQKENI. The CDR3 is CASSPPYSSYNEQFF. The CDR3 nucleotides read TGTGCCAGCTCACCCCCATACAGCTCCTACAATGAGCAGTTCTTC.

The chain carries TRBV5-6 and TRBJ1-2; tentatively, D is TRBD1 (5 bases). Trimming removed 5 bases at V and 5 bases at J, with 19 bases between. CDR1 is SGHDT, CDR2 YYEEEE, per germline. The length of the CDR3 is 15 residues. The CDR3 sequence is CASRLRGDNLYGYTF. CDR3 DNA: TGTGCCAGCAGGTTGCGGGGGGATAATCTGTATGGCTACACCTTC. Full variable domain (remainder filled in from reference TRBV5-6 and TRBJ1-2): DAGVTQSPTHLIKTRGQQVTLRCSPKSGHDTVSWYQQALGQGPQFIFQYYEEEERQRGNFPDRFSGHQFPNYSSELNVNALLLGDSALYLCASRLRGDNLYGYTFGSGTRLTVV.

In DNA, the CDR3 is TGTGCCAGCAGTTACGGCGGGACAGGGGCCGATACGCAGTATTTT. It yields the protein CASSYGGTGADTQYF. This chain joins TRBV6-5 and TRBJ2-3; the match to TRBD1 covers 10 bases. V lost 2 bases to trimming and J lost 6 bases; unmatched junction nucleotides: 5. CDR1 is MNHEY and CDR2 is SVGAGI in the germline V gene. CDR3 length: 15 residues.

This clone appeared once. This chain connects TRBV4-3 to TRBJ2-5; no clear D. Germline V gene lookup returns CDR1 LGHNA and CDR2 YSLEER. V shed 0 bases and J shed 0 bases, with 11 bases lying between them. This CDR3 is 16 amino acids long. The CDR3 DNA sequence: TGCGCCAGCAGCCAAGAAGGTTGCGCGTACCAAGAGACCCAGTACTTC. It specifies CASSQEGCAYQETQYF.

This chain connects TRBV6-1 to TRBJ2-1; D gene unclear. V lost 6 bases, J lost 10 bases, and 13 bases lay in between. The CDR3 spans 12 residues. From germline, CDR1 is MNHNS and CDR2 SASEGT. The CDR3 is CASSLRGKEQFF. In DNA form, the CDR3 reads TGTGCCAGCAGCCTAAGAGGTAAAGAGCAGTTCTTC.